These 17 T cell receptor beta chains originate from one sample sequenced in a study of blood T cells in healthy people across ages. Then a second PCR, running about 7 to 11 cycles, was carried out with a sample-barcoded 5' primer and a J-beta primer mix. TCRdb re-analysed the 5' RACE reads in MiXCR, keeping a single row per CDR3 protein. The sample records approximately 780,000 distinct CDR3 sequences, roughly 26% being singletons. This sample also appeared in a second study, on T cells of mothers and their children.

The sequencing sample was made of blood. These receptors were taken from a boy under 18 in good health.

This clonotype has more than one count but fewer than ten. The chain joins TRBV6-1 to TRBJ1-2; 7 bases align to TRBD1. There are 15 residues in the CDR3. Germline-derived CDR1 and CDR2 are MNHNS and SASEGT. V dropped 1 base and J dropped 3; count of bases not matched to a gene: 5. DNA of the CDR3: TGTGCCAGCAGTGAAGGAGGGGGCGCAGACTATGGCTACACCTTC. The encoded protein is CASSEGGGADYGYTF.

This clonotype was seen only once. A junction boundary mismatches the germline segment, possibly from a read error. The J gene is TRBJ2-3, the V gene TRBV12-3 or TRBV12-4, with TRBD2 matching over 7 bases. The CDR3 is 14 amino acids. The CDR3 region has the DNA TGTGCCAGCAGTTTACGCGGGGGAAAAGATGCGCAGTATTTT. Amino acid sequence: CASSLRGGKDAQYF.

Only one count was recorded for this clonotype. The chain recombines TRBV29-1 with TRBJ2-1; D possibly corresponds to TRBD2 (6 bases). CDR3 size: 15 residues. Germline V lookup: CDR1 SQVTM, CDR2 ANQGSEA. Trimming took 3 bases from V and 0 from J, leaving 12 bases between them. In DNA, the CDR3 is TGCAGCGTTGAGGCCGGGACTGACTCCTACAATGAGCAGTTCTTC. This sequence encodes CSVEAGTDSYNEQFF.

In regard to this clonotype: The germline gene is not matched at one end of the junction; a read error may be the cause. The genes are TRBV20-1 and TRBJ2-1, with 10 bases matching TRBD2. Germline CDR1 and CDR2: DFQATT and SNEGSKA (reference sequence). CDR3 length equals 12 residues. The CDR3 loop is CKAGGTYNEQFF. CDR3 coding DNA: TGTAAAGCGGGGGGGACCTACAATGAGCAGTTCTTC.

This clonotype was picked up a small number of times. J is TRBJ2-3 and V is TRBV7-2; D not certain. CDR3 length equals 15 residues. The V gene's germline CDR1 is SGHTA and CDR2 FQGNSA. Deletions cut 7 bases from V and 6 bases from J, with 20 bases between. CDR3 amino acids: CASKISGLPADTQYF. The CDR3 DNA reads TGTGCCAGCAAAATTTCCGGGCTCCCCGCGGATACGCAGTATTTT.

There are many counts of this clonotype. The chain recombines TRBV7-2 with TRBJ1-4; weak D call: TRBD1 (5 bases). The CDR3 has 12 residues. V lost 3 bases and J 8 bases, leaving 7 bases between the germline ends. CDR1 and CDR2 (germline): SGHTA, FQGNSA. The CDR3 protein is CASSFYREKLFF. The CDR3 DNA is TGTGCCAGCAGCTTCTACAGGGAAAAACTGTTTTTT.

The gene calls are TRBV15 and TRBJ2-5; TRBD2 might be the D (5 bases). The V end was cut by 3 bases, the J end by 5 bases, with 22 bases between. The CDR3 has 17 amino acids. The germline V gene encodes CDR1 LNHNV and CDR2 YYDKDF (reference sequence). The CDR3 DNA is TGTGCCACCAGCAGCCGGGTGGGGAGTATTTTAGGGGAGACCCAGTACTTC. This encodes CATSSRVGSILGETQYF. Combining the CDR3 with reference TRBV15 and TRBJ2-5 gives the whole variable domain DAMVIQNPRYQVTQFGKPVTLSCSQTLNHNVMYWYQQKSSQAPKLLFHYYDKDFNNEADTPDNFQSRRPNTSFCFLDIRSPGLGDTAMYLCATSSRVGSILGETQYFGPGTRLLVL.

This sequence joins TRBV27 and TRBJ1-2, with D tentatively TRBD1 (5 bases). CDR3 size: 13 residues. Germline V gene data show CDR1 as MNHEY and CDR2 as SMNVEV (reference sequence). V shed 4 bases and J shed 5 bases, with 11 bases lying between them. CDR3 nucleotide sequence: TGTGCCAGCAGTTCCCAGGAGGGGTATGGCTACACCTTC. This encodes CASSSQEGYGYTF.

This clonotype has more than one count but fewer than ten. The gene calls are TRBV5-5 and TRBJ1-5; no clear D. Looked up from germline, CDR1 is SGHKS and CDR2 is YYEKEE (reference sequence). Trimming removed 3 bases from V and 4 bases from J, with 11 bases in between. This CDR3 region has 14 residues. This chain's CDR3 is CASSSLETNQPQHF. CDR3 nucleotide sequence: TGTGCCAGCAGCTCCTTGGAAACTAATCAGCCCCAGCATTTT.

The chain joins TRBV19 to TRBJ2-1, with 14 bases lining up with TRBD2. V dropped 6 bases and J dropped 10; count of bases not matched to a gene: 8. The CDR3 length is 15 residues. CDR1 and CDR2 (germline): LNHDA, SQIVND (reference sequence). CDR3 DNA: TGTGCCAGTAGAGCTGGGACTAGCGGGGGTTTAGAGCAGTTCTTC. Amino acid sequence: CASRAGTSGGLEQFF.

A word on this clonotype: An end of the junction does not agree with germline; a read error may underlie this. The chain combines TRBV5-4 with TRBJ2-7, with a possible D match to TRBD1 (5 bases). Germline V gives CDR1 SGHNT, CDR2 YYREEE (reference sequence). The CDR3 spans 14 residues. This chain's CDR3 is CASSFGSQGYEQYF. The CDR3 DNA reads TGTGCTAGCAGCTTTGGGTCTCAGGGCTACGAGCAGTACTTC.

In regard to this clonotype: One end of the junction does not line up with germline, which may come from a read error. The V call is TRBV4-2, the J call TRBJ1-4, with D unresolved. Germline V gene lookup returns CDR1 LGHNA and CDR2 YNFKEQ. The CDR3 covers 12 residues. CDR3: CASSQTSEKLSF. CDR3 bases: TGTGCCAGCAGCCAGACCTCAGAAAAACTGTCTTTT.

The CDR3 DNA reads as TGTGCCAGCACGGGACAGGGGCCGTCCTCTGGGGCCAACGTCCTGACTTTC. Translated: CASTGQGPSSGANVLTF. The chain links TRBV5-5 to TRBJ2-6, with 10 bases aligning to TRBD1. CDR3 length: 17 amino acids. Unmatched junction bases numbered 6, after V lost 6 bases and J lost 0 bases. Per germline, CDR1 SGHKS and CDR2 YYEKEE (reference sequence).

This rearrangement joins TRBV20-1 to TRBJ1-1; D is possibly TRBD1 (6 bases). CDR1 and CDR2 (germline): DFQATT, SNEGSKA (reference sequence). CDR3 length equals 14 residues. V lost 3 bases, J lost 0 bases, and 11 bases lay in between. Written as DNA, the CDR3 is TGCAGTGCTAGTCAGGGGCGGGTGAACACTGAAGCTTTCTTT. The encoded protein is CSASQGRVNTEAFF.

DNA of the CDR3: TGTGCCAGCAGACTGACCAGAAAGGAGACCCAGTACTTC. Residues: CASRLTRKETQYF. The chain recombines TRBV27 with TRBJ2-5; no clear D. Per the germline V gene, CDR1 is MNHEY and CDR2 is SMNVEV (reference sequence). This CDR3 has 13 amino acids. V was shortened by 6 bases and J by 5 bases, with 13 bases between the two germline ends.

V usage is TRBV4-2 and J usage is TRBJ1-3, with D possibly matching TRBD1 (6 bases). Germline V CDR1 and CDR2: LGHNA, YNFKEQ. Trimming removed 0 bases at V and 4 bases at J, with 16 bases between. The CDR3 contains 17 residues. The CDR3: CASSQDRMGAGGNTIYF. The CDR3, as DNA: TGTGCCAGCAGCCAAGATAGGATGGGGGCCGGGGGAAACACCATATATTTT.

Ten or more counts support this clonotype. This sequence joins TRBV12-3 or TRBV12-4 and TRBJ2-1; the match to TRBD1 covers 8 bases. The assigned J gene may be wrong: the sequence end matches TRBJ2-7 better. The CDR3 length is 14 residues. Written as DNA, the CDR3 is TGTGCCAGCAGCCCTGGACAGGGTTTCAACGAGCAGTACTTC. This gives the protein CASSPGQGFNEQYF.